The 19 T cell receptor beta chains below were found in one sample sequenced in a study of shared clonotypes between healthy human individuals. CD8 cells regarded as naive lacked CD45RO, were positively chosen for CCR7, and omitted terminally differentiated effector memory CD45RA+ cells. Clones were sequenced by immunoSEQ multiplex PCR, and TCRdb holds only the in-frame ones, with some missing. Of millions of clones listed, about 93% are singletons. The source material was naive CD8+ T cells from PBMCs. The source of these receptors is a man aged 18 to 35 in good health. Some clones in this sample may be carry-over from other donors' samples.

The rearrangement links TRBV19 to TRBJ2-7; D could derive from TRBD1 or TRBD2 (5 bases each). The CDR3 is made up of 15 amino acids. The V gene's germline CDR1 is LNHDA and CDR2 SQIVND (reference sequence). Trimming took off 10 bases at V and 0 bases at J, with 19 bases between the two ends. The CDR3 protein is CATRQRGISSYEQYF. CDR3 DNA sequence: TGTGCCACCAGACAGAGGGGCATCAGCTCCTACGAGCAGTACTTC.

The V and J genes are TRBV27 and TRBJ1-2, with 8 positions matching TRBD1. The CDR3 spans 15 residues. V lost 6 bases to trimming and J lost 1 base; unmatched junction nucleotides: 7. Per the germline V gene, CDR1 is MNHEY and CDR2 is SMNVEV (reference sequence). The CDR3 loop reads CASRTTGGYNYGYTF. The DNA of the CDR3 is TGTGCCAGCAGGACTACAGGGGGGTATAACTATGGCTACACCTTC.

In nucleotides, the CDR3 is TGTGCCAGCAGCCCACGATCTAGCAGCGCCCGCTACACCGGGGAGCTGTTTTTT. It codes for CASSPRSSSARYTGELFF. The genes are TRBV5-8 and TRBJ2-2; possibly TRBD2 for D (5 bases). V was clipped by 4 bases and J by 3 bases, with 22 bases between them. The CDR3 consists of 18 residues. CDR1 and CDR2 from the germline V gene are SGHTS and YDEGEE.

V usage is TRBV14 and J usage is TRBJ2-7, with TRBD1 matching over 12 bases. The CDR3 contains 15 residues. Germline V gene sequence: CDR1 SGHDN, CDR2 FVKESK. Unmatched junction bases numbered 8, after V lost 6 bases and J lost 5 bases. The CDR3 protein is CASRRSGTGGNEQYF. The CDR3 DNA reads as TGTGCCAGCAGACGCTCCGGGACAGGGGGCAACGAGCAGTACTTC.

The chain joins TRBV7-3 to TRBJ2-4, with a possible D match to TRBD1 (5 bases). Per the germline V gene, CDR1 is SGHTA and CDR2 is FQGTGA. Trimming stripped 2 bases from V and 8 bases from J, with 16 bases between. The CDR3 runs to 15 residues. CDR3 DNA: TGTGCCAGCAGCTTATGGGGCAGGTCGGAAGACATTCAGTACTTC. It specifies CASSLWGRSEDIQYF.

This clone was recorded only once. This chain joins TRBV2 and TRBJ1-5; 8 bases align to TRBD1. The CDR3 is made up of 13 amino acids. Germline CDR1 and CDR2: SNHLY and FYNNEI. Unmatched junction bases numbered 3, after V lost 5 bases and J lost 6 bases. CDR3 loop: CASSSTGAQPQHF. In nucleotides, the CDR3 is TGTGCCAGCAGTTCGACAGGGGCTCAGCCCCAGCATTTT.

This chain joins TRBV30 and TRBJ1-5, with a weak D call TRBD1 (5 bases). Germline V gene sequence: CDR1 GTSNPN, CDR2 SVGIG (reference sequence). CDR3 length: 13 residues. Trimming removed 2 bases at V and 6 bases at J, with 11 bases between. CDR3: CAWSPGRGQPQHF. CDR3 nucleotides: TGTGCCTGGAGTCCGGGACGCGGTCAGCCCCAGCATTTT.

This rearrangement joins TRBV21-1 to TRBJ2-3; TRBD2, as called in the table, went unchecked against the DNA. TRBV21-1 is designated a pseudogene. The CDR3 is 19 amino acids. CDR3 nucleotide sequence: TGTGCCAGCAGCAAACCCGCGCCGGCGGGAGTAGGACGGCCAGATACGCAGTATTTT. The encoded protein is CASSKPAPAGVGRPDTQYF.

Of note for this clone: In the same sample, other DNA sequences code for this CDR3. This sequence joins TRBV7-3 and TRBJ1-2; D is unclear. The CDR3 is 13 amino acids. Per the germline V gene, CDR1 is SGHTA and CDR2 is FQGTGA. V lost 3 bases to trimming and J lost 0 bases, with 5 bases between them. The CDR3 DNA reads TGTGCCAGCAGCTTCACAGCTAACTATGGCTACACCTTC. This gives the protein CASSFTANYGYTF.

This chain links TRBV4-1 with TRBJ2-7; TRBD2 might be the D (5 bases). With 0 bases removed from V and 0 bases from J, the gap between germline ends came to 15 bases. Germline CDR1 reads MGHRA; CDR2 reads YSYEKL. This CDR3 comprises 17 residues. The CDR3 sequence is CASSQEGPAANSYEQYF. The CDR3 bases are TGCGCCAGCAGCCAAGAGGGTCCAGCGGCCAACTCCTACGAGCAGTACTTC.

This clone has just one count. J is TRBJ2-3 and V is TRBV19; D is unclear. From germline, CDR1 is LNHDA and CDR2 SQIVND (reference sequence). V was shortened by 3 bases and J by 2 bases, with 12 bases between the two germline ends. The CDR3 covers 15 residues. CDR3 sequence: CASSMGYRFTDTQYF. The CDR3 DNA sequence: TGTGCCAGTAGTATGGGGTACAGATTCACAGATACGCAGTATTTT.

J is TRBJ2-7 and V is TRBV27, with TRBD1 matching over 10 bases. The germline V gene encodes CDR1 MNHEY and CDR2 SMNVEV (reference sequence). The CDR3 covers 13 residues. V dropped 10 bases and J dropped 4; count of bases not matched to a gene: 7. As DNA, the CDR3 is TGTGCCACCCGGGACAGGGGAAATTACGAGCAGTACTTC. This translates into CATRDRGNYEQYF.

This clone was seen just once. As DNA, the CDR3 is TGTGCCAGCAGCGTAGACCAGGATACGCAGTATTTT. Translated, it gives CASSVDQDTQYF. J is TRBJ2-3 and V is TRBV9; D not certain. V lost 0 bases and J lost 6, with 5 bases in between. This CDR3 has 12 amino acids. The germline gives CDR1 SGDLS, CDR2 YYNGEE.

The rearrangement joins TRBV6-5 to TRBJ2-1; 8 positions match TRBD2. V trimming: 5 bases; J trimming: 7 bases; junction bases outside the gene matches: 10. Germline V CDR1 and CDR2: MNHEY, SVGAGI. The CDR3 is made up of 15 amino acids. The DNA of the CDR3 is TGTGCCAGCAGTCCCCGACTTGGCGGGAGGAATGAGCAGTTCTTC. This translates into CASSPRLGGRNEQFF.

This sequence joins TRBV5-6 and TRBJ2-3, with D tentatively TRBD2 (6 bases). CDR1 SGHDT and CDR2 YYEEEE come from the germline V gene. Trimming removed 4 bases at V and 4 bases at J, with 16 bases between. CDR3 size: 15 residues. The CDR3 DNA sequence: TGTGCCAGCAGCCGGAGGGGCGCTGGGCCAGATACGCAGTATTTT. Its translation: CASSRRGAGPDTQYF.

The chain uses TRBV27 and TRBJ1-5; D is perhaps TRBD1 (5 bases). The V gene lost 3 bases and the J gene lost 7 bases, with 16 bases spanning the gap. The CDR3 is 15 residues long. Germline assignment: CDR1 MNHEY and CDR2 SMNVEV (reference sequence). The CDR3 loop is CASSFTSGMNQPQHF. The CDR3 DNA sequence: TGTGCCAGCAGTTTCACTTCAGGGATGAACCAGCCCCAGCATTTT.

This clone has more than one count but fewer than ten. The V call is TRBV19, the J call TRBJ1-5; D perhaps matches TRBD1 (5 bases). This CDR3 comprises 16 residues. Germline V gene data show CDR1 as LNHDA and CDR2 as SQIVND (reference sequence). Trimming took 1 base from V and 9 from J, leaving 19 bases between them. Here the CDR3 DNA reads TGTGCCAGTAGTATAGTAGTGGGGGACCCTAGGGGGCCCCAGCATTTT. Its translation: CASSIVVGDPRGPQHF. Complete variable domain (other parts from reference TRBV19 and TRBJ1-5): DGGITQSPKYLFRKEGQNVTLSCEQNLNHDAMYWYRQDPGQGLRLIYYSQIVNDFQKGDIAEGYSVSREKKESFPLTVTSAQKNPTAFYLCASSIVVGDPRGPQHFGDGTRLSIL.

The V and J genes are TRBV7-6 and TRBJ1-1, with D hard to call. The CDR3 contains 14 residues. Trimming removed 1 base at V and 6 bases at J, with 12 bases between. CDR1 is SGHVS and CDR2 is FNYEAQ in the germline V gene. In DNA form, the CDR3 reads TGTGCCAGCAGCTTAGGGGCTTGGCGGCCTGAAGCTTTCTTT. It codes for CASSLGAWRPEAFF.

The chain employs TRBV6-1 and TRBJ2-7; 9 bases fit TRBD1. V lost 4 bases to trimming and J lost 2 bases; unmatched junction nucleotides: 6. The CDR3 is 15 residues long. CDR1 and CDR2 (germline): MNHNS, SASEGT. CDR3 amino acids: CASSGRDRVPYEQYF. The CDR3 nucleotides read TGTGCCAGCAGTGGCCGGGACAGGGTCCCCTACGAGCAGTACTTC.